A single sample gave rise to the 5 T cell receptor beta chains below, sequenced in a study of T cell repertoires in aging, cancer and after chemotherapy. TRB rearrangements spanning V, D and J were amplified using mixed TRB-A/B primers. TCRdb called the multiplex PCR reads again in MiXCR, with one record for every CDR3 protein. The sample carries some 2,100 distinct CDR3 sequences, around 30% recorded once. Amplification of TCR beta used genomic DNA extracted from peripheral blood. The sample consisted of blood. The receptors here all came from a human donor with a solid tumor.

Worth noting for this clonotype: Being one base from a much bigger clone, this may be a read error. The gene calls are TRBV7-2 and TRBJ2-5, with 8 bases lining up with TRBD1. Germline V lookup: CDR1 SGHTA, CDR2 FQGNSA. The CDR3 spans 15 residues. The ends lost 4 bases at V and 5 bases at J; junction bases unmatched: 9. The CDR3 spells CASSSGTGQLETQYF. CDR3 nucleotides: TGTGCCAGCAGCTCCGGGACAGGCCAACTGGAGACCCAGTACTTC. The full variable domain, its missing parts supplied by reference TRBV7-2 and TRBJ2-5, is GAGVSQSPSNKVTEKGKDVELRCDPISGHTALYWYRQSLGQGLEFLIYFQGNSAPDKSGLPSDRFSAERTGGSVSTLTIQRTQQEDSAVYLCASSSGTGQLETQYFGPGTRLLVL.

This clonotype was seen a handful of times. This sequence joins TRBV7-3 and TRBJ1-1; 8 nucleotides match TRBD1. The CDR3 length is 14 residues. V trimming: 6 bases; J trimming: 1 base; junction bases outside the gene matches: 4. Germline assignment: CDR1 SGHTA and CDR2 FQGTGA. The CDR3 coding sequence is TGTGCCAGCAGTTCCGGGACAGGGAACACTGAAGCTTTCTTT. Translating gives CASSSGTGNTEAFF.

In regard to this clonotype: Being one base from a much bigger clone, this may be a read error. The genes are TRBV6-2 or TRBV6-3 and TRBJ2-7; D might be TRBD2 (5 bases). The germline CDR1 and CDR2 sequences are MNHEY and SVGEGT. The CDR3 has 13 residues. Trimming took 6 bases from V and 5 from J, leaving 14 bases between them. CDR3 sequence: CASSTTLRDEQYF. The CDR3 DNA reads TGTGCCAGCAGCACGACTTTGAGGGACGAGCAGTACTTC.

The CDR3 DNA sequence: TGCAGCGCGTTTGGCGGGAGCACAGATACGCAGTATTTT. Translating it yields CSAFGGSTDTQYF. The gene calls are TRBV29-1 and TRBJ2-3; D perhaps matches TRBD2 (5 bases). Germline loops: CDR1 SQVTM, CDR2 ANQGSEA. CDR3 size: 13 residues. V lost 7 bases to trimming and J lost 0 bases, with 11 bases between them.

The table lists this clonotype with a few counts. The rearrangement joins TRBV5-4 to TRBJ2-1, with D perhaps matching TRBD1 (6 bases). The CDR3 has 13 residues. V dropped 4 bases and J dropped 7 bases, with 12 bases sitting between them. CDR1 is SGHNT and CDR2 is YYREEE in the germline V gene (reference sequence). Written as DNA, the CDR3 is TGTGCCAGCAGCATCGGGCAGGGGAATGAGCAGTTCTTC. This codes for CASSIGQGNEQFF.